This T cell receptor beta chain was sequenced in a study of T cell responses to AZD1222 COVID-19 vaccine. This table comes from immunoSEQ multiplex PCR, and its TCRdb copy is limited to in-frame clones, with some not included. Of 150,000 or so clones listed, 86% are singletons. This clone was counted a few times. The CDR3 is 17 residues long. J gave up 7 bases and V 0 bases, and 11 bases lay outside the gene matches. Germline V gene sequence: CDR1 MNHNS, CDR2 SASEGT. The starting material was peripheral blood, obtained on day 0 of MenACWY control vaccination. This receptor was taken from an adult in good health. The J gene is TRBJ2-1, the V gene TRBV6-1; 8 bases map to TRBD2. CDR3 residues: CASSEALSGGARNEQFF. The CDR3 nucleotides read TGTGCCAGCAGTGAAGCGCTGTCGGGGGGGGCTCGGAATGAGCAGTTCTTC.